This T cell receptor beta chain is drawn from a study of blood T cell repertoires in COVID-19 (dated by TCRdb to 2020 to 2021). The study in broad terms: Samples covering the acute and convalescent phases of COVID-19 were provided by collaborators in the United States, Italy and Spain. The material from the prospective study consisted of cDNA or gDNA derived from T cells, B-cell-depleted T cells, or PBMCs. The dataset comprised deeply sampled blood TCRbeta repertoires from subjects exposed to, actively infected with, or recovered from COVID-19. The repertoires were released in a freely available public database meant as a resource for research on the immune response to SARS-CoV-2. The samples were drawn from two sources: the first 160 participants of the ongoing ImmuneRACE study, and over 950 subjects contributed by 6 global collaborators. A de-identified subject ID, COVID-19 status, age in years and sex were almost always included in the sample metadata. Where available, HLA class I and class II types were obtained from metadata supplied by the sample provider rather than from assay-based typing.

The immunoSEQ Assay, a bias-controlled multiplex PCR, was used to amplify TCRbeta CDR3 regions from genomic DNA. Concerning the study's data processing: Nucleated cell counts per sample were estimated from amplification of reference gene primers within the assay. Sequence reads were collapsed and filtered to measure the absolute abundance of every unique TCRbeta CDR3 rearrangement. For each sample, productive Simpson clonality was calculated as the square root of Simpson's diversity index across productive rearrangements. The source is immuneACCESS, and TCRdb retained only in-frame sequences with V and J called. Part of the clones is not carried over; for the studies checked, unresolved V genes explain less than half of this, and the remainder is unexplained. The V and J calls and the clone size are those of that table, but D and trimming were determined from the DNA. The table for this sample lists approximately 110,000 clones; just over 85% of them were counted only once. The top ten constitute almost 0.9% of the sample.

Inclusive of the bounding cysteine and phenylalanine, the CDR3 is 14 residues long. CDR3 DNA is the only sequence kept; it has 42 bases, read in frame from the first base. CDR1 and CDR2 are read off the germline V gene as SGHRS and YFSETQ. Germline trimming amounts to 0 bases on V and 6 bases on J, with 5 as the count of junction bases outside the gene matches. Each collaborating institution followed its own protocols to collect whole blood in K2EDTA tubes. For TCRbeta analysis, collaborators shipped samples as frozen whole blood, isolated PBMCs, or DNA extracted from either of those sample types. Notes on this clone: Which antigen it targets is not known. Per-base qualities were not stored, and no clone one base away is much larger.

The investigation overall reported the following: The quantity of clinical and demographic metadata differed by source and by participant and was supplied without curation.

Source material: peripheral blood. This sequence originates from a woman between 50 and 59 years old with active or convalescent COVID-19. Here the chain combines TRBV5-1 and TRBJ2-7; 8 bases in between match TRBD2. The CDR3 region has the sequence CASSLEAGAGEQYF. In nucleotide form, the sequence is TGCGCCAGCAGCTTGGAAGCGGGAGCGGGCGAGCAGTACTTC.